The 24 T cell receptor beta chains below were found in one sample sequenced in a study of shared clonotypes between healthy human individuals. Clones were sequenced by immunoSEQ multiplex PCR, and TCRdb holds only the in-frame ones, with some missing. The table lists about 92,000 clones, roughly 50% of them singletons. The sample taken for sequencing was PBMCs. Receptors originate from a woman aged 40 to 50 in good health. Some clones in this sample may be carry-over from other donors' samples.

The sample holds one count of this clone. The rearrangement links TRBV5-1 to TRBJ2-7; the D gene is possibly TRBD1 (6 bases). This CDR3 is built from 14 residues. The germline gives CDR1 SGHRS, CDR2 YFSETQ. V shed 0 bases and J shed 3 bases, with 10 bases lying between them. The CDR3 region has the DNA TGCGCCAGCAGCTTGGGGACAGCAAACTACGAGCAGTACTTC. It translates to CASSLGTANYEQYF.

This clone was seen many times. The chain links TRBV29-1 to TRBJ2-2; D is unclear. Germline V lookup: CDR1 SQVTM, CDR2 ANQGSEA. The V and J ends lost 7 bases and 3 bases respectively, with 6 bases between them. The CDR3 spans 11 residues. As DNA, the CDR3 is TGCAGCGCCCGGGACACCGGGGAGCTGTTTTTT. Its translation is CSARDTGELFF.

The rearrangement links TRBV18 to TRBJ2-5; D is perhaps TRBD2 (6 bases). CDR3 length: 13 amino acids. The germline V gene encodes CDR1 KGHSH and CDR2 LQKENI. V was cut by 6 bases and J by 2 bases, with 10 bases left in between. In DNA form, the CDR3 reads TGTGCCAGCTCCACTAGCTTACAAGAGACCCAGTACTTC. Its protein product is CASSTSLQETQYF.

The genes are TRBV4-3 and TRBJ2-1; D is uncertain. From germline, CDR1 is LGHNA and CDR2 YSLEER. V was cut by 1 base and J by 10 bases, with 11 bases left in between. The CDR3 length is 13 residues. Here the CDR3 reads CASSQVVWYEQFF. In DNA form, the CDR3 reads TGCGCCAGCAGCCAAGTTGTATGGTACGAGCAGTTCTTC.

This clone was seen a single time. V and J are TRBV7-2 and TRBJ2-2, with TRBD2 identical over 7 bases. This CDR3 spans 17 amino acids. The germline CDR1 and CDR2 sequences are SGHTA and FQGNSA. The junction had 12 bases not matched to a gene; V was cut back by 4 bases and J by 4 bases. CDR3 sequence: CASSSIGLVWGTGELFF. The CDR3 DNA reads TGTGCCAGCAGCTCCATCGGACTAGTTTGGGGCACCGGGGAGCTGTTTTTT.

The rearrangement uses TRBV30 and TRBJ1-3; D gene ambiguous. CDR1 GTSNPN and CDR2 SVGIG come from the germline V gene (reference sequence). The CDR3 consists of 16 residues. V was shortened by 4 bases and J by 1 base, with 17 bases between the two germline ends. This CDR3 reads CAWNPPGPLSGNTIYF. The CDR3 nucleotides read TGTGCCTGGAATCCACCGGGCCCACTATCTGGAAACACCATATATTTT.

Ten or more counts support this clone. V and J are TRBV5-4 and TRBJ2-1; D tentatively reads TRBD1 or TRBD2 (6 bases each). The V end lost 4 bases, the J end lost 6 bases, and 17 bases lay between the germline ends. The germline gives CDR1 SGHNT, CDR2 YYREEE (reference sequence). The CDR3 length is 15 residues. CDR3 in DNA: TGTGCCAGCAGCAAGATCGGTGGAGGGGGCAATGAGCAGTTCTTC. It specifies CASSKIGGGGNEQFF.

The chain combines TRBV27 with TRBJ1-1; the match to TRBD1 covers 9 bases. Germline V gene lookup returns CDR1 MNHEY and CDR2 SMNVEV (reference sequence). The CDR3 runs to 15 residues. The junction had 12 bases not matched to a gene; V was cut back by 2 bases and J by 11 bases. The CDR3 coding sequence is TGTGCCAGCAGTTTAGAACCCGGGATGACAGGGGGTGCTTTCTTT. Its protein is CASSLEPGMTGGAFF.

This clone showed up many times. The gene calls are TRBV30 and TRBJ1-1; tentatively, D is TRBD1 (6 bases). This CDR3 spans 12 amino acids. Deletions cut 1 base from V and 9 bases from J, with 12 bases between. CDR1 GTSNPN and CDR2 SVGIG come from the germline V gene (reference sequence). DNA for the CDR3: TGTGCCTGGAGTGACCGGGACAATAAAGCTTTCTTT. As protein: CAWSDRDNKAFF. The complete variable domain, with remaining parts taken from reference TRBV30 and TRBJ1-1, reads SQTIHQWPATLVQPVGSPLSLECTVEGTSNPNLYWYRQAAGRGLQLLFYSVGIGQISSEVPQNLSASRPQDRQFILSSKKLLLSDSGFYLCAWSDRDNKAFFGQGTRLTVV.

This clone was counted ten times or more. Other DNA sequences within the sample encode an identical CDR3. V usage is TRBV5-4 and J usage is TRBJ2-2; TRBD1 agrees at 7 bases. V trimming: 4 bases; J trimming: 4 bases; junction bases outside the gene matches: 7. This CDR3 comprises 15 residues. Per germline, CDR1 SGHNT and CDR2 YYREEE (reference sequence). CDR3 loop: CASSATGRATGELFF. The CDR3 DNA reads as TGTGCCAGCAGCGCGACAGGGCGGGCCACCGGGGAGCTGTTTTTT.

V and J are TRBV21-1 and TRBJ2-3; TRBD1, the table's D call, was not compared with the DNA. TRBV21-1 is labeled a pseudogene. The CDR3 contains 19 residues. CDR3 amino acids: CASSMGPRGTGDHTDTQYF. CDR3 coding DNA: TGTGCCAGCAGCATGGGACCCCGTGGGACAGGGGACCACACAGATACGCAGTATTTT.

The chain recombines TRBV9 with TRBJ2-1; 11 bases line up with TRBD2. Germline V gene data show CDR1 as SGDLS and CDR2 as YYNGEE. The length of the CDR3 is 15 residues. Trimming at V came to 4 bases and at J to 5 bases, leaving 5 bases not matched to a gene. CDR3 residues: CASSSVAGGHNEQFF. The CDR3, as DNA: TGTGCCAGCAGCTCTGTAGCGGGAGGGCACAATGAGCAGTTCTTC.

Points on this clone: Possible read error: a much larger clone is one base away. The CDR3 here is CASSPQETQYF. The CDR3, as DNA: TGTGCCAGCAGCCCCCAAGAGACCCAGTACTTC. This sequence joins TRBV7-9 and TRBJ2-5; D uncertain. Looked up from germline, CDR1 is SEHNR and CDR2 is FQNEAQ (reference sequence). V lost 5 bases and J 1 base, leaving 2 bases between the germline ends. The CDR3 has 11 residues.

This sequence joins TRBV7-2 and TRBJ2-3; D is possibly TRBD2 (5 bases). The length of the CDR3 is 15 residues. Germline V gene sequence: CDR1 SGHTA, CDR2 FQGNSA. Trimming cost V 2 bases and J 0 bases, with 9 bases left between them. The CDR3: CASSLQAVSTDTQYF. The CDR3 coding sequence is TGTGCCAGCAGCTTACAAGCGGTTAGCACAGATACGCAGTATTTT.

V usage is TRBV5-1 and J usage is TRBJ2-5; either TRBD1 or TRBD2 may supply D (5 bases each). Gene TRBJ2-7 matches the end of the DNA better, so the J call may be wrong. CDR1 and CDR2 from the germline V gene are SGHRS and YFSETQ. This CDR3 spans 14 amino acids. CDR3 DNA: TGCGCCAGCCGAGGGACGCCTAGGACCTACGAGCAGTACTTC. As protein: CASRGTPRTYEQYF.

In this sample, this clone turned up many times. This chain connects TRBV6-1 to TRBJ2-3; D is perhaps TRBD1 (6 bases). The CDR3 is 15 amino acids. V was shortened by 2 bases and J by 5 bases, with 14 bases between the two germline ends. Germline V gene sequence: CDR1 MNHNS, CDR2 SASEGT. Here the CDR3 reads CASSEMVQGGDTQYF. CDR3 nucleotide sequence: TGTGCCAGCAGTGAAATGGTACAGGGTGGAGATACGCAGTATTTT.

This chain joins TRBV30 and TRBJ1-4, with 7 bases aligning to TRBD1. The CDR3 runs to 14 residues. The J segment lost 3 bases and the V segment lost 3 bases, leaving 4 bases of the junction unmatched. Germline V gene lookup returns CDR1 GTSNPN and CDR2 SVGIG (reference sequence). The CDR3 here is CAWRVGTANEKLFF. The DNA for the CDR3 is TGTGCCTGGAGGGTCGGGACAGCTAATGAAAAACTGTTTTTT.

Note on this clone: Possible read error: a much larger clone is one base away. The V and J genes are TRBV27 and TRBJ2-1; 15 nucleotides align to TRBD2. The germline V gene encodes CDR1 MNHEY and CDR2 SMNVEV (reference sequence). The CDR3 has 14 residues. The CDR3 is CACSLWTSGRAPFF. Here the CDR3 DNA reads TGTGCCTGCAGTTTATGGACTAGCGGGAGGGCCCCGTTCTTC.

The rearrangement uses TRBV6-5 and TRBJ2-2; 7 bases are a match to TRBD2. The CDR3 has 13 amino acids. Germline CDR1 is MNHEY and CDR2 is SVGAGI. Losses at the gene ends were 11 bases for V and 2 bases for J; bases not matched to a gene: 5. CDR3 coding DNA: TGTGCCGTCCAGCGGGGTAACACCGGGGAGCTGTTTTTT. It translates to CAVQRGNTGELFF.

The rearrangement links TRBV28 to TRBJ2-7; perhaps TRBD1 as D (7 bases). The CDR3 is 17 residues long. Per the germline V gene, CDR1 is MDHEN and CDR2 is SYDVKM. Trimming took off 8 bases at V and 0 bases at J, with 23 bases between the two ends. The CDR3 DNA follows: TGTGCCAGCGAAGATGATCCGCGGCGGGACAGCTCCTACGAGCAGTACTTC. Protein product: CASEDDPRRDSSYEQYF.

CDR3: CASSRLAGEGNEQFF. The CDR3 coding sequence is TGTGCCAGCAGTAGACTAGCGGGAGAAGGGAATGAGCAGTTCTTC. The chain uses TRBV6-4 and TRBJ2-1; 12 nucleotides match TRBD2. Germline assignment: CDR1 MRHNA and CDR2 SNTAGT. Unmatched junction bases numbered 6, after V lost 5 bases and J lost 7 bases. The CDR3 has 15 amino acids.

As regards this clone: At one end, the junction sequence differs from germline, possibly due to a read error. V and J are TRBV28 and TRBJ2-6; no firm D call. Germline V gene data show CDR1 as MDHEN and CDR2 as SYDVKM. The CDR3 is 15 residues long. The CDR3 sequence: CASSPQHSGANVLTF. The CDR3 DNA reads TGTGCCAGCAGTCCTCAGCACTCTGGAGCCAACGTCCTGACTTTC. Filled out from reference TRBV28 and TRBJ2-6, the complete variable domain reads DVKVTQSSRYLVKRTGEKVFLECVQDMDHENMFWYRQDPGLGLRLIYFSYDVKMKEKGDIPEGYSVSREKKERFSLILESASTNQTSMYLCASSPQHSGANVLTFGAGSRLTVL.

This clone was seen only a few times. V usage is TRBV28 and J usage is TRBJ2-1; tentatively, D is TRBD2 (6 bases). Germline CDR1 reads MDHEN; CDR2 reads SYDVKM. Trimming cost V 3 bases and J 2 bases, with 11 bases left between them. The CDR3 has 15 amino acids. The CDR3 bases are TGTGCCAGCAGTTTGACGGGAGAACCCTACAATGAGCAGTTCTTC. Its translation: CASSLTGEPYNEQFF.

The CDR3 nucleotides read TGTGCCACCCGCCCCCGACTCCACGAGCAGTACTTC. Translation gives CATRPRLHEQYF. This chain connects TRBV28 to TRBJ2-5, with unresolved D. The J call may be in error: the DNA end matches TRBJ2-7 better. The CDR3 extends over 12 amino acids. CDR1 MDHEN and CDR2 SYDVKM come from the germline V gene.